Below, 8 T cell receptor beta chains from the same sample are listed, as sequenced in a study of blood T cell repertoires in COVID-19. Sequenced by immunoSEQ multiplex PCR; TCRdb stores in-frame clones only, minus some. The sample lists about 170,000 clones; more than 70% were seen once. The sample taken for sequencing was peripheral blood. The receptors come from a woman older than 75 with active or convalescent COVID-19.

This clone has only a few counts. The V call is TRBV5-4, the J call TRBJ2-3; TRBD2 matches 13 bases. The germline CDR1 and CDR2 sequences are SGHNT and YYREEE (reference sequence). Unmatched junction bases numbered 3, after V lost 4 bases and J lost 4 bases. The CDR3 runs 15 residues. The chain's CDR3 is CASSRTSGSADTQYF. CDR3 bases: TGTGCCAGCAGCCGGACTAGCGGGAGCGCAGATACGCAGTATTTT.

The rearrangement joins TRBV5-4 to TRBJ1-2; D is uncertain. The CDR3 is 15 amino acids. The V gene's germline CDR1 is SGHNT and CDR2 YYREEE (reference sequence). V lost 1 base, J lost 0 bases, and 10 bases lay in between. The CDR3 here is CASSLSSTANYGYTF. DNA of the CDR3: TGTGCCAGCAGCTTGTCTTCAACAGCTAACTATGGCTACACCTTC.

The V gene is TRBV5-1, the J gene TRBJ2-5; 11 nucleotides match TRBD2. This CDR3 has 17 residues. The trim removed 0 bases at V and 5 bases at J, leaving 9 bases unmatched. In germline, CDR1 is SGHRS, CDR2 YFSETQ. CDR3 bases: TGCGCCAGCAGCTTGGGTAATAGCGGGAGGGCCCGGGAGACCCAGTACTTC. This gives the protein CASSLGNSGRARETQYF.

The chain recombines TRBV5-8 with TRBJ2-1; 7 positions agree with TRBD2. The CDR3 consists of 15 residues. The germline V gene has CDR1 SGHTS and CDR2 YDEGEE. The trim removed 3 bases at V and 5 bases at J, leaving 8 bases unmatched. This chain's CDR3 is CASSSWTRSHNEQFF. CDR3 nucleotide sequence: TGTGCCAGCAGCTCTTGGACTAGGAGCCACAATGAGCAGTTCTTC.

V is TRBV2 and J is TRBJ2-2; 9 bases agree with TRBD2. Trimming cost V 5 bases and J 4 bases; bases outside gene matches: 11. Looked up from germline, CDR1 is SNHLY and CDR2 is FYNNEI. The CDR3 has 17 residues. The CDR3 DNA sequence: TGTGCCAGCAGTCCAAGGCGGCTAGCGGGATCCACCGGGGAGCTGTTTTTT. It encodes CASSPRRLAGSTGELFF.

The genes are TRBV19 and TRBJ2-5, with D possibly matching TRBD1 (6 bases). Trimming removed 10 bases from V and 2 bases from J, with 14 bases in between. The germline V gene has CDR1 LNHDA and CDR2 SQIVND (reference sequence). The CDR3 runs to 13 residues. DNA of the CDR3: TGTGCCACCGGACAGTCCCAGCAAGAGACCCAGTACTTC. Translating gives CATGQSQQETQYF.

This clone was recorded once. This rearrangement joins TRBV5-4 to TRBJ2-7; TRBD2 matches at 10 bases. The CDR3 is made up of 15 amino acids. Germline loops: CDR1 SGHNT, CDR2 YYREEE (reference sequence). V dropped 4 bases and J dropped 2; count of bases not matched to a gene: 6. The CDR3 loop reads CASSTASGSPYEQYF. CDR3 nucleotides: TGTGCCAGCAGCACCGCTAGCGGGAGCCCCTACGAGCAGTACTTC.

This sequence joins TRBV5-5 and TRBJ1-2; unclear D gene. V dropped 4 bases and J dropped 4 bases, with 11 bases sitting between them. Per the germline V gene, CDR1 is SGHKS and CDR2 is YYEKEE (reference sequence). The CDR3 totals 13 residues. CDR3 loop: CASSNTEFYGYTF. The CDR3 DNA reads as TGTGCCAGCAGCAATACCGAGTTCTATGGCTACACCTTC. The full variable domain, its missing parts supplied by reference TRBV5-5 and TRBJ1-2, is DAGVTQSPTHLIKTRGQQVTLRCSPISGHKSVSWYQQVLGQGPQFIFQYYEKEERGRGNFPDRFSARQFPNYSSELNVNALLLGDSALYLCASSNTEFYGYTFGSGTRLTVV.